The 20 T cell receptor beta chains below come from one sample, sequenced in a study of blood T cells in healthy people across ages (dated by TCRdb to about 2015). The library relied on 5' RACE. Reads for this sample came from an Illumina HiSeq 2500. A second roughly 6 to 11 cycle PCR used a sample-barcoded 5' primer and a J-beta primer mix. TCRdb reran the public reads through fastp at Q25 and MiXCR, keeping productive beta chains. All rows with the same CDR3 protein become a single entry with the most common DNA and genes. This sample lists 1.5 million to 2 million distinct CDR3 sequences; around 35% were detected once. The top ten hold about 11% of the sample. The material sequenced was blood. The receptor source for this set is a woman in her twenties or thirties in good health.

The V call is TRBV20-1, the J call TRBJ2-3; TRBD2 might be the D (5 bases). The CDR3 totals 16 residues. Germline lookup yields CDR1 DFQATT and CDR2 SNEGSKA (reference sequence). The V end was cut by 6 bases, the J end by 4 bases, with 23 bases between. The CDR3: CSAIRSLAKAADTQYF. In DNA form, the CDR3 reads TGCAGTGCGATCCGGTCCTTAGCGAAGGCTGCAGATACGCAGTATTTT.

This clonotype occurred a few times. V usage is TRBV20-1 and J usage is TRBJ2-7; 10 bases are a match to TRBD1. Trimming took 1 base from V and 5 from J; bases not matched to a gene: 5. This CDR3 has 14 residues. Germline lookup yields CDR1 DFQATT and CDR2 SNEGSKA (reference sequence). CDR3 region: CSARAGTGEHEQYF. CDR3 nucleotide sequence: TGCAGTGCTAGAGCCGGGACAGGGGAACACGAGCAGTACTTC.

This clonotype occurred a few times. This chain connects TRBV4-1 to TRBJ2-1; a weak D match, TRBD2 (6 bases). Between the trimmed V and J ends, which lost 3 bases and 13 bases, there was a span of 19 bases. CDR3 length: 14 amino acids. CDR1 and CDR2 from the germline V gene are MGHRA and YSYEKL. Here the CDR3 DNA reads TGCGCCAGCAGCCAGGGCGGGATCGGTGAGACCCAGTTCTTC. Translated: CASSQGGIGETQFF.

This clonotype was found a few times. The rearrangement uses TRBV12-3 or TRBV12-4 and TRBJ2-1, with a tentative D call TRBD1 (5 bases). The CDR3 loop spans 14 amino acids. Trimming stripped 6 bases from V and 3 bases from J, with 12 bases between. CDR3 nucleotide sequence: TGTGCCAGCAGCGCGTCGCAGGGCTACAATGAGCAGTTCTTC. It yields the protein CASSASQGYNEQFF.

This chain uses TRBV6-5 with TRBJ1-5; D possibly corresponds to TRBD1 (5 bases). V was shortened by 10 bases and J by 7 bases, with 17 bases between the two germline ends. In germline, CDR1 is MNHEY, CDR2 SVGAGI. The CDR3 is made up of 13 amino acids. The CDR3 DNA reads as TGTGCCACCGCCAGGCGTCGGGGGCAGCCCCAGCATTTT. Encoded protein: CATARRRGQPQHF.

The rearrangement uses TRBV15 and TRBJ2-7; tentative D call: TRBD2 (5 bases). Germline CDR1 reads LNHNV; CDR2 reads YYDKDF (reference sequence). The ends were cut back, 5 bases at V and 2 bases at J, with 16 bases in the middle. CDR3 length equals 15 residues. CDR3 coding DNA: TGTGCCACCAGCGCGTGGGCTTCCGGGGCCTACGAGCAGTACTTC. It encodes CATSAWASGAYEQYF.

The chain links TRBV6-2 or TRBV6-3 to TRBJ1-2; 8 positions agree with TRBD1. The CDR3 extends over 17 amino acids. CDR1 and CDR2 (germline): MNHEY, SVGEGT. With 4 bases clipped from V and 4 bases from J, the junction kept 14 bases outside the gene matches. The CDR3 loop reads CASSWPDRGRRIYGYTF. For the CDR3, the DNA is TGTGCCAGCAGTTGGCCAGACAGGGGACGTCGAATCTATGGCTACACCTTC.

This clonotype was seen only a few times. The CDR3 here is CASRAAGWLSQYF. The CDR3 bases are TGTGCCAGCAGGGCGGCAGGTTGGCTGTCCCAGTACTTC. The chain joins TRBV6-1 to TRBJ2-5, with unresolved D. Trimming left V 6 bases short and J 9 bases short, with 17 bases between. The germline gives CDR1 MNHNS, CDR2 SASEGT. This CDR3 comprises 13 residues.

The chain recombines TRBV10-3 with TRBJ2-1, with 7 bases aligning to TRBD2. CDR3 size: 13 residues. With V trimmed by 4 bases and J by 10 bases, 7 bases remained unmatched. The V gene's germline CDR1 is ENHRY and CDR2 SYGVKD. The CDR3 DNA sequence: TGTGCCATCAGTGTGACTAGCTCGGGCGAGCAGTTCTTC. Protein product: CAISVTSSGEQFF.

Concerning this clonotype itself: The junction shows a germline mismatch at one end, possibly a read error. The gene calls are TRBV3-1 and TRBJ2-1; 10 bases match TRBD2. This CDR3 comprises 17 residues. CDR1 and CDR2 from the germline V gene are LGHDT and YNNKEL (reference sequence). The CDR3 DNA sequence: TGTGCCAGCAGCCAAGGGGCTGGACTAGCGGACTACAATGAGCAGTGCTTC. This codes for CASSQGAGLADYNEQCF.

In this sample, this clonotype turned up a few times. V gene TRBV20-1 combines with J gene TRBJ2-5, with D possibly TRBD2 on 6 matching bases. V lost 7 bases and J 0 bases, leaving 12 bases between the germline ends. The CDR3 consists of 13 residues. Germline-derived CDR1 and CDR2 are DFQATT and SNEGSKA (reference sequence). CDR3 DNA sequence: TGCAGTGTAGCGGCAACGTACCAAGAGACCCAGTACTTC. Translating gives CSVAATYQETQYF.

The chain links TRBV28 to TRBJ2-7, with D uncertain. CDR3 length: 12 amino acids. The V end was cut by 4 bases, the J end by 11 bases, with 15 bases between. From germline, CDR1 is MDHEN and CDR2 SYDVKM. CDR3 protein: CASSSGQASKYF. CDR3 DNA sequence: TGTGCCAGCAGTTCGGGTCAAGCGTCCAAGTACTTC.

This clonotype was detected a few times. The CDR3 loop reads CSARPGPQRAAQHF. The CDR3 DNA reads TGCAGTGCACGACCGGGACCCCAGAGGGCAGCCCAGCATTTT. This sequence joins TRBV20-1 and TRBJ1-5; a weak D match, TRBD1 (5 bases). With 6 bases removed from V and 11 bases from J, the gap between germline ends came to 23 bases. This CDR3 is built from 14 residues. Germline V gives CDR1 DFQATT, CDR2 SNEGSKA (reference sequence).

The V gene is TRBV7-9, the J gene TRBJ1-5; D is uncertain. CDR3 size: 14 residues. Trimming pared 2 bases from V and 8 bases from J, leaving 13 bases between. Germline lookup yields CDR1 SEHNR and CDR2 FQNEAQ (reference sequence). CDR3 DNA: TGTGCCAGCAGCTTAAGCGACCCGACGAAGCCCCAGCATTTT. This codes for CASSLSDPTKPQHF. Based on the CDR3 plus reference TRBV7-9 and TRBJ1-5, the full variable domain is DTGVSQNPRHKITKRGQNVTFRCDPISEHNRLYWYRQTLGQGPEFLTYFQNEAQLEKSRLLSDRFSAERPKGSFSTLEIQRTEQGDSAMYLCASSLSDPTKPQHFGDGTRLSIL.

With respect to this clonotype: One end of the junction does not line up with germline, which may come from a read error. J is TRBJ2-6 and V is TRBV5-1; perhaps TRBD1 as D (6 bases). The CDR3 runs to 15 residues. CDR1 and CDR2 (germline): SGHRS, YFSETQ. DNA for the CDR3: TGCGCCAGCAGCTTGACCGGTCTGGGGGCCAACGTCCCGACTTTC. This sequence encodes CASSLTGLGANVPTF.

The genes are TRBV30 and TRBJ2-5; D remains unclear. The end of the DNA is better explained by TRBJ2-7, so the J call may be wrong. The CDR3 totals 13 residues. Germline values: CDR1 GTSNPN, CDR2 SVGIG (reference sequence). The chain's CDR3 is CAWSVAPLYEQYF. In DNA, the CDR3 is TGTGCCTGGAGTGTAGCACCCCTCTACGAGCAGTACTTC.

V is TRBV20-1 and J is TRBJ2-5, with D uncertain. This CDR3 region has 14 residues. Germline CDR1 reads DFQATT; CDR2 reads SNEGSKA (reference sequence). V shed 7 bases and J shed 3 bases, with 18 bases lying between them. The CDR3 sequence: CSVSFSGSEETQYF. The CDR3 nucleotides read TGCAGTGTCAGCTTCTCTGGATCGGAAGAGACCCAGTACTTC.

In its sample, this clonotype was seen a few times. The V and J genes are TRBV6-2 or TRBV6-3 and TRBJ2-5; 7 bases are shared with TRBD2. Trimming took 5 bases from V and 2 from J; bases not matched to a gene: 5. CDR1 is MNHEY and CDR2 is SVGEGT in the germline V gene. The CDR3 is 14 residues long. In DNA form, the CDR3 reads TGTGCCAGCAGTACCCCGGGAGGTCAAGAGACCCAGTACTTC. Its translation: CASSTPGGQETQYF.

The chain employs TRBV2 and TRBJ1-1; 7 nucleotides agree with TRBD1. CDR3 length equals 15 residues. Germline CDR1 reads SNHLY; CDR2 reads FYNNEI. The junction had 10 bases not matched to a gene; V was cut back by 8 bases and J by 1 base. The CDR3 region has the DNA TGTGCCAGCCGGGCCCGACAGGGAAGGAACACTGAAGCTTTCTTT. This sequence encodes CASRARQGRNTEAFF.

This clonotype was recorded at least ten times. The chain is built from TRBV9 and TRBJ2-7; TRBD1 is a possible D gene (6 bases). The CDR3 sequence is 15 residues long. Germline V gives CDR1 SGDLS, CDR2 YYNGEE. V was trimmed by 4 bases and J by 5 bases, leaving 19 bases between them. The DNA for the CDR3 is TGTGCCAGCAGCCTCAGGGGCTTACTGGGGAACGAGCAGTACTTC. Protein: CASSLRGLLGNEQYF. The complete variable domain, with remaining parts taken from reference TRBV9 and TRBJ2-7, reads DSGVTQTPKHLITATGQRVTLRCSPRSGDLSVYWYQQSLDQGLQFLIQYYNGEERAKGNILERFSAQQFPDLHSELNLSSLELGDSALYFCASSLRGLLGNEQYFGPGTRLTVT.